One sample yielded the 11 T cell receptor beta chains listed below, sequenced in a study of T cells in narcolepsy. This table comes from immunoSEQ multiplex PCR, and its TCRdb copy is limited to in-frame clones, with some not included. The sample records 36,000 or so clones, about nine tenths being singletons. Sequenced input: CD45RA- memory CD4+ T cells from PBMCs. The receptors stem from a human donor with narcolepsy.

The DNA of the CDR3 is TGTGCCAGCAGTTACCGTGAGCGGTACGAGCAGTACTTC. This encodes CASSYRERYEQYF. The rearrangement uses TRBV6-5 and TRBJ2-7, with D perhaps matching TRBD2 (5 bases). The CDR3 sequence is 13 residues long. Between the trimmed V and J ends, which lost 2 bases and 4 bases, there was a span of 9 bases. Germline V lookup: CDR1 MNHEY, CDR2 SVGAGI.

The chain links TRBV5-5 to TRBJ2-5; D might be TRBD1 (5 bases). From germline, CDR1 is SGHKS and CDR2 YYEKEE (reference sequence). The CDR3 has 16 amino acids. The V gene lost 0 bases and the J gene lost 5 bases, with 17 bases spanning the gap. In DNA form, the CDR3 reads TGTGCCAGCAGCTTGGCCCCGACAGACCCTTCGGAGACCCAGTACTTC. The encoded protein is CASSLAPTDPSETQYF.

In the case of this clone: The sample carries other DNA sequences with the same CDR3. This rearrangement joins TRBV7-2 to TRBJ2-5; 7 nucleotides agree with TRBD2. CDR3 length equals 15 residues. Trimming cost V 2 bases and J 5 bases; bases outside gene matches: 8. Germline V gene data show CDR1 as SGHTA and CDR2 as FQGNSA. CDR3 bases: TGTGCCAGCAGCTTAATGGCGGGAGAGGGGGAGACCCAGTACTTC. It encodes CASSLMAGEGETQYF.

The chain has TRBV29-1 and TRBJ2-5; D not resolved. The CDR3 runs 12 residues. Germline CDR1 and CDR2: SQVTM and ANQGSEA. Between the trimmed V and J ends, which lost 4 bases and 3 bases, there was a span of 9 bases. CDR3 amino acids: CSVARAEETQYF. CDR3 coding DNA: TGCAGCGTTGCTCGCGCAGAAGAGACCCAGTACTTC.

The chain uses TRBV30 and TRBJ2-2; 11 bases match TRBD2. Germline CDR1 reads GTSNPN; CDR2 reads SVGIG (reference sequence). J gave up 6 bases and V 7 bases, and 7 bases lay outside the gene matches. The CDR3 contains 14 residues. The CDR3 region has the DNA TGTGCCTACCGACTAGCGGGAAGGGCCGGGGAGCTGTTTTTT. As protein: CAYRLAGRAGELFF.

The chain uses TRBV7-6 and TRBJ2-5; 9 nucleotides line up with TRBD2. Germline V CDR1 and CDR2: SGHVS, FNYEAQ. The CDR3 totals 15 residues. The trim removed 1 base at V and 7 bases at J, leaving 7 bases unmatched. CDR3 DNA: TGTGCCAGCAGCTTAGGCGGGAGGGCCACCGGGACCCAGTACTTC. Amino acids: CASSLGGRATGTQYF.

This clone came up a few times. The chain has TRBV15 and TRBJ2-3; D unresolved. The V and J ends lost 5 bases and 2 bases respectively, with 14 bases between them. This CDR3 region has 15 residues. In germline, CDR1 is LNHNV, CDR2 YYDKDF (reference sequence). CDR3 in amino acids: CATSPGVDSTDTQYF. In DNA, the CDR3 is TGTGCCACCAGCCCTGGGGTCGACTCCACAGATACGCAGTATTTT.

The CDR3 is CASSLRGLAGSSYNEQFF. The CDR3 DNA reads TGTGCCAGCAGCTTACGAGGGCTAGCGGGGAGCTCCTACAATGAGCAGTTCTTC. J is TRBJ2-1 and V is TRBV7-3; 9 bases fit TRBD2. This CDR3 is built from 18 residues. V was pared by 2 bases and J by 0 bases, with 8 bases of the junction left unmatched. Germline V lookup: CDR1 SGHTA, CDR2 FQGTGA.

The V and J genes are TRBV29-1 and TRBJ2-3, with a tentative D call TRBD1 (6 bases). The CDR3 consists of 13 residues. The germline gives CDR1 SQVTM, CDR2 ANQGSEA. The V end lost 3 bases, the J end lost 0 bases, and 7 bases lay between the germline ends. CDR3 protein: CSVDTGSTDTQYF. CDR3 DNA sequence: TGCAGCGTTGATACAGGGAGCACAGATACGCAGTATTTT.

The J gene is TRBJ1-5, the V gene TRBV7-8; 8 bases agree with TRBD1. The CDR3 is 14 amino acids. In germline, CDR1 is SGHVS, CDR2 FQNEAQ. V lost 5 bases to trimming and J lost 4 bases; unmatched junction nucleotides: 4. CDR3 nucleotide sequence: TGTGCCAGCAGCCAACAGGGGGGAAATCAGCCCCAGCATTTT. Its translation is CASSQQGGNQPQHF.

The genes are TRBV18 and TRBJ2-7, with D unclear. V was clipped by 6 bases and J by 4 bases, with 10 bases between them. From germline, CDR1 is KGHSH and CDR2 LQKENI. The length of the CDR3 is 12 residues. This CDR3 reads CASSMDGYEQYF. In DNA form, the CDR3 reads TGTGCCAGCTCCATGGACGGTTACGAGCAGTACTTC.